The next 13 T cell receptor beta chains were all read from a single sample in a study of blood T cells in healthy people across ages (dated by TCRdb to the mid-2010s). To prepare the library, 5' RACE was applied. The second PCR ran for roughly 7 to 11 cycles and used a J-beta primer mix along with a sample-barcoded 5' primer. Clones were called with MiXCR by TCRdb after fastp trimmed the public reads at Q25, and only in-frame beta chains were retained. Records with the same CDR3 protein are collapsed into one entry carrying the most frequent genes and DNA. The sample table shows some 1,800,000 distinct CDR3 sequences, and about two fifths are seen once. Around 23% of the sample is in the top ten clones. Sample: blood. These receptors came from a human donor in good health.

This clonotype was counted only a few times. V and J are TRBV7-9 and TRBJ2-1; 7 nucleotides line up with TRBD1. The germline gives CDR1 SEHNR, CDR2 FQNEAQ (reference sequence). The CDR3 extends over 14 amino acids. V gave up 5 bases and J gave up 4 bases; unmatched junction bases: 5. As DNA, the CDR3 is TGTGCCAGCAGCGCAGAGGGACAGTACAATGAGCAGTTCTTC. Its translation: CASSAEGQYNEQFF.

V usage is TRBV7-9 and J usage is TRBJ2-1; 7 bases are shared with TRBD1. CDR3 length: 19 residues. Germline loops: CDR1 SEHNR, CDR2 FQNEAQ (reference sequence). Trimming at V came to 4 bases and at J to 1 base, leaving 16 bases not matched to a gene. In DNA, the CDR3 is TGTGCCAGCAGCTCATATCTGAAAGAAGCGACAGGGTCCTACAATGAGCAGTTCTTC. Translating gives CASSSYLKEATGSYNEQFF.

The table lists this clonotype with a few counts. V is TRBV12-3 or TRBV12-4 and J is TRBJ1-2, with D unresolved. The ends were cut back, 3 bases at V and 7 bases at J, with 12 bases in the middle. The CDR3 loop spans 13 amino acids. Here the CDR3 reads CASSFEVRGGYTF. CDR3 nucleotide sequence: TGTGCCAGCAGTTTCGAGGTTAGAGGTGGCTACACCTTC.

This sequence joins TRBV4-2 and TRBJ2-1; 11 bases fit TRBD2. This CDR3 contains 16 residues. Germline V gene sequence: CDR1 LGHNA, CDR2 YNFKEQ. The ends lost 5 bases at V and 5 bases at J; junction bases unmatched: 8. DNA of the CDR3: TGTGCCAGCAGCGACCCGACTAGCGGGGATGACAATGAGCAGTTCTTC. This translates into CASSDPTSGDDNEQFF.

The gene calls are TRBV14 and TRBJ2-4; no clear D gene. The J call may be in error: the DNA end matches TRBJ2-7 better. This CDR3 comprises 14 residues. Germline V CDR1 and CDR2: SGHDN, FVKESK. CDR3 DNA: TGTGCCAGCAGCCAAGCTGGGTATCCCGACGAGCAGTACTTC. The encoded protein is CASSQAGYPDEQYF.

The CDR3 spells CASSSVRTGMYEQYF. DNA of the CDR3: TGTGCCAGCAGTTCCGTACGGACAGGGATGTACGAGCAGTACTTC. The chain links TRBV28 to TRBJ2-7; 8 bases line up with TRBD1. This CDR3 comprises 15 residues. V lost 4 bases, J lost 4 bases, and 9 bases stayed unmatched. Germline CDR1 MDHEN, CDR2 SYDVKM.

This chain joins TRBV4-1 and TRBJ2-7, with 7 bases lining up with TRBD1. The V and J ends lost 0 bases and 3 bases, in that order; junction bases with no gene match: 5. The CDR3 length is 15 residues. CDR1 and CDR2 (germline): MGHRA, YSYEKL. CDR3 DNA sequence: TGCGCCAGCAGCCAAGATGCGTCAGGGGGCTACGAGCAGTACTTC. Translation gives CASSQDASGGYEQYF.

The V call is TRBV6-5, the J call TRBJ1-2; no reliable D call. CDR3 length equals 17 residues. Germline-derived CDR1 and CDR2 are MNHEY and SVGAGI. V lost 3 bases and J lost 0, with 17 bases in between. The CDR3 region is CASSYSNWRATNYGYTF. The CDR3 DNA reads TGTGCCAGCAGTTATAGCAATTGGAGGGCCACTAACTATGGCTACACCTTC.

The chain uses TRBV27 and TRBJ1-2; 9 positions match TRBD1. The CDR3 has 13 amino acids. Germline CDR1 is MNHEY and CDR2 is SMNVEV (reference sequence). V dropped 5 bases and J dropped 8; count of bases not matched to a gene: 6. DNA of the CDR3: TGTGCCAGCAGTCGGCCGGACAGGGGAGGCTACACCTTC. As protein: CASSRPDRGGYTF.

This clonotype was picked up a small number of times. The chain is built from TRBV7-9 and TRBJ2-5; the D gene is possibly TRBD1 (5 bases). This CDR3 spans 14 amino acids. Germline values: CDR1 SEHNR, CDR2 FQNEAQ (reference sequence). V was pared by 5 bases and J by 11 bases, with 21 bases between. CDR3 nucleotide sequence: TGTGCCAGCAGCGACGGAACAGGTTTTACGGAGCAGTACTTC. It yields the protein CASSDGTGFTEQYF.

The chain carries TRBV20-1 and TRBJ1-1; D unresolved. Germline-derived CDR1 and CDR2 are DFQATT and SNEGSKA (reference sequence). The CDR3 sequence is 10 residues long. Trimming shortened V by 5 bases and J by 7 bases, and 8 bases separated the two germline ends. In nucleotides, the CDR3 is TGCAGTGCTCACGCCCATGAAGCTTTCTTT. It is translated as CSAHAHEAFF.

This chain connects TRBV20-1 to TRBJ2-5; a possible D gene is TRBD2 (6 bases). TRBJ2-7 explains the end of the DNA better; the J call may be wrong. CDR1 is DFQATT and CDR2 is SNEGSKA in the germline V gene (reference sequence). CDR3 length: 17 residues. CDR3 coding DNA: TGCAGTGCTAGGTATCTAGCGCTCGCCTTAGGGCACTACGAGCAGTACTTC. Protein product: CSARYLALALGHYEQYF.

A remark on this clonotype: One end of the junction varies from germline; a read error may be responsible. The chain has TRBV12-3 or TRBV12-4 and TRBJ1-2; a possible D gene is TRBD1 (6 bases). CDR3 length: 15 residues. CDR3 region: CASSSPGTPGYGHTF. As DNA, the CDR3 is TGTGCCAGCAGTTCCCCCGGGACACCAGGATATGGCCACACCTTC.